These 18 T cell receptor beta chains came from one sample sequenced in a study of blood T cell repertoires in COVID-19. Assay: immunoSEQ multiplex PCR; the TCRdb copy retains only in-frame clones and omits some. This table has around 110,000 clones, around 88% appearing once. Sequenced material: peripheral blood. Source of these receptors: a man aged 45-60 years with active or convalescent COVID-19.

As DNA, the CDR3 is TGTGCCAGCAGCCCTAGAGGGTCGTACGACACAACTGCCGAGCAGTACTTC. The encoded protein is CASSPRGSYDTTAEQYF. The rearrangement links TRBV11-2 to TRBJ2-7; possibly TRBD2 for D (5 bases). The germline V and J ends were trimmed by 5 bases and 6 bases, with 26 bases remaining between them. There are 17 residues in the CDR3. Germline loops: CDR1 SGHAT, CDR2 FQNNGV.

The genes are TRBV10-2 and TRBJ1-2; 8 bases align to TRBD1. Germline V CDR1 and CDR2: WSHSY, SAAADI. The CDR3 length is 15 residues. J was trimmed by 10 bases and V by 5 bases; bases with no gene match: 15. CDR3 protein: CASSTNRGTGELYTF. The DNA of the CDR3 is TGCGCCAGCAGTACGAACCGTGGGACAGGAGAACTCTACACCTTC.

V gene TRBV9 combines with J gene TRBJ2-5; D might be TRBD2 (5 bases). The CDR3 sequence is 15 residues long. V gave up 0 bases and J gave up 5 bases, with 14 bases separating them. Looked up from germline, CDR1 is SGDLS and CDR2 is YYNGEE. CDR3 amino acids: CASSVGGESGETQYF. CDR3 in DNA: TGTGCCAGCAGCGTAGGGGGAGAGAGTGGGGAGACCCAGTACTTC.

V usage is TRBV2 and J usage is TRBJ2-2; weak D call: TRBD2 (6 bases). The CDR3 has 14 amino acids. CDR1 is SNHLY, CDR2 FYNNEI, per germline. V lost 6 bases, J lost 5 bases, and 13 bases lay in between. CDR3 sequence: CASSKTRGTGELFF. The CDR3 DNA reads TGTGCCAGCAGCAAGACTAGGGGTACCGGGGAGCTGTTTTTT.

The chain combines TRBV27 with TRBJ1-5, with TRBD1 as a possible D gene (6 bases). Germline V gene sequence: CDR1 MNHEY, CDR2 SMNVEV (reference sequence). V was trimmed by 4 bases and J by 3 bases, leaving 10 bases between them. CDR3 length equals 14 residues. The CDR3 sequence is CASSSRDNNQPQHF. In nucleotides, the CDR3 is TGTGCCAGCAGTTCCCGGGACAACAATCAGCCCCAGCATTTT.

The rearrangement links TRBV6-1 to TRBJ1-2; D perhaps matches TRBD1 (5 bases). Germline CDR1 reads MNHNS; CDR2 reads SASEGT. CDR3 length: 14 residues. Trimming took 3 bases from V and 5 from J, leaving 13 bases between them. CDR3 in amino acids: CASSEGRGVYGYTF. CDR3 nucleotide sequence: TGTGCCAGCAGTGAGGGACGGGGGGTATATGGCTACACCTTC.

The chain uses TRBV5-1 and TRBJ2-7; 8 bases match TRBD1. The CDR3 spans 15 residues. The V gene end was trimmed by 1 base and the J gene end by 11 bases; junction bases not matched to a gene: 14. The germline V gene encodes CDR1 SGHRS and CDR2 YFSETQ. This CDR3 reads CASSLSGTGQSTEYF. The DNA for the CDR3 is TGCGCCAGCAGCTTGTCCGGGACAGGACAGAGCACGGAGTACTTC.

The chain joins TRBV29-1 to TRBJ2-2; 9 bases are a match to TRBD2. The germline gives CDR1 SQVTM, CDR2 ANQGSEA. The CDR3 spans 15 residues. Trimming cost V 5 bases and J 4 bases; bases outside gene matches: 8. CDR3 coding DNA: TGCAGCGTTAAGGGGCTAGCGGGACGCACCGGGGAGCTGTTTTTT. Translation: CSVKGLAGRTGELFF.

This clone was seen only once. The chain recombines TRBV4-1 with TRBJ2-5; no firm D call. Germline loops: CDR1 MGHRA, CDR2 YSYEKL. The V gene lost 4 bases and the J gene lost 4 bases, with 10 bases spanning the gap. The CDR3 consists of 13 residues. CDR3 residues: CASSRITGETQYF. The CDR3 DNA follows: TGCGCCAGCAGCCGAATAACGGGAGAGACCCAGTACTTC.

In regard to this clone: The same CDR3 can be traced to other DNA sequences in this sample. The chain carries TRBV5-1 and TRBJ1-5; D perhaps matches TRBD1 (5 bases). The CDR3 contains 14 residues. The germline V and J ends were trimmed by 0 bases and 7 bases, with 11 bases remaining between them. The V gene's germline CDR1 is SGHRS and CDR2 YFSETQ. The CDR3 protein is CASSLDGGDQPQHF. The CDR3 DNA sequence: TGCGCCAGCAGCTTGGACGGGGGTGACCAGCCCCAGCATTTT.

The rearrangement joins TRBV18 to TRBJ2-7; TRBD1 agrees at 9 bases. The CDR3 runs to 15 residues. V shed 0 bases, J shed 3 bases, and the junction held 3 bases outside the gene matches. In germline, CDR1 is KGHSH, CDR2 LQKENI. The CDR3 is CASSPPDRGLYEQYF. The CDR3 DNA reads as TGTGCCAGCTCACCACCGGACAGGGGCCTCTACGAGCAGTACTTC.

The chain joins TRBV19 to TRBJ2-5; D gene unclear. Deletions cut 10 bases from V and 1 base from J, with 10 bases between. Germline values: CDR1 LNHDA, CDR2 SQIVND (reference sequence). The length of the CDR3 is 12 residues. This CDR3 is CATQLRQETQYF. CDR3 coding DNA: TGTGCCACCCAATTGCGCCAAGAGACCCAGTACTTC.

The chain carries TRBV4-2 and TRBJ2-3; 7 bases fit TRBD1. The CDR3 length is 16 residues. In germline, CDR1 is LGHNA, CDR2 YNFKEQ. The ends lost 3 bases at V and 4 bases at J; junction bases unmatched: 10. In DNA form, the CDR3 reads TGTGCCAGCAGCCATGTTAGGGGGCCAGGGGCAGATACGCAGTATTTT. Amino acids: CASSHVRGPGADTQYF.

This chain's CDR3 is CASSSPGLAGAARYEQYF. CDR3 nucleotides: TGTGCCAGCAGCTCCCCCGGTTTAGCGGGAGCCGCCCGCTACGAGCAGTACTTC. This sequence joins TRBV28 and TRBJ2-7; 9 nucleotides agree with TRBD2. Losses at the gene ends were 6 bases for V and 3 bases for J; bases not matched to a gene: 18. Germline loops: CDR1 MDHEN, CDR2 SYDVKM. This CDR3 spans 18 amino acids.

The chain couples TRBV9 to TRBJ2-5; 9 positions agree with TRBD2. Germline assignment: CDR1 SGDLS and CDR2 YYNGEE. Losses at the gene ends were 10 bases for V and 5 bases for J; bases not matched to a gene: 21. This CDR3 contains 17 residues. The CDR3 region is CARLPRDEREVQETQYF. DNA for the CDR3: TGTGCCCGCCTTCCCAGAGACGAGCGGGAGGTTCAGGAGACCCAGTACTTC.

The CDR3 region is CASSYSKGQGAIHEQFF. CDR3 nucleotides: TGTGCCAGCAGTTACTCGAAGGGACAGGGGGCGATCCATGAGCAGTTCTTC. The chain has TRBV6-2 or TRBV6-3 and TRBJ2-1; TRBD1 matches 12 bases. The CDR3 extends over 17 amino acids. Germline values: CDR1 MNHEY, CDR2 SVGEGT. The J segment lost 8 bases and the V segment lost 0 bases, leaving 8 bases of the junction unmatched.

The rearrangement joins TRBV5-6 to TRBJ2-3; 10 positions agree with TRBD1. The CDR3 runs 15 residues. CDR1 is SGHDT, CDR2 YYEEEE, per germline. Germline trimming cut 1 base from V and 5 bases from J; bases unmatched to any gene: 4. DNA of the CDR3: TGTGCCAGCAGCTTGAGACAGGGGGCTGGAGATACGCAGTATTTT. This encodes CASSLRQGAGDTQYF.

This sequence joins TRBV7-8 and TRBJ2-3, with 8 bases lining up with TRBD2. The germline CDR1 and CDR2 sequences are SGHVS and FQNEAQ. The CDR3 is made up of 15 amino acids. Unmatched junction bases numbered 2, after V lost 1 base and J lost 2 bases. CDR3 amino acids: CASSLGLAYTDTQYF. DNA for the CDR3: TGTGCCAGCAGCTTAGGACTAGCGTACACAGATACGCAGTATTTT.